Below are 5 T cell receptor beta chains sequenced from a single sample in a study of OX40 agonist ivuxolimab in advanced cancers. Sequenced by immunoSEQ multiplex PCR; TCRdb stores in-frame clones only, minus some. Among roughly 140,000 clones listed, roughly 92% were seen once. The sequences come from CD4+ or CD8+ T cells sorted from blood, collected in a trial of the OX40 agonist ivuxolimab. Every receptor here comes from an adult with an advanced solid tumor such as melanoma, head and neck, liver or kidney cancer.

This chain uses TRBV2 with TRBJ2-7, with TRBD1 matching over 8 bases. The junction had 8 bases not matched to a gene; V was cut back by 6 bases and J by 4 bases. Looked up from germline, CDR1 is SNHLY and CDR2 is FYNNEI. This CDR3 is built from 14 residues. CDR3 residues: CASSPRTGQYEQYF. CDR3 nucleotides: TGTGCCAGCAGCCCCCGGACAGGGCAATACGAGCAGTACTTC.

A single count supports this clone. The CDR3 reads CASSLGQETQYF. DNA for the CDR3: TGTGCCAGCAGCTTAGGGCAAGAGACCCAGTACTTC. This chain connects TRBV7-2 to TRBJ2-5, with D unclear. The CDR3 runs to 12 residues. Germline V CDR1 and CDR2: SGHTA, FQGNSA. Trimming took off 1 base at V and 2 bases at J, with 2 bases between the two ends.

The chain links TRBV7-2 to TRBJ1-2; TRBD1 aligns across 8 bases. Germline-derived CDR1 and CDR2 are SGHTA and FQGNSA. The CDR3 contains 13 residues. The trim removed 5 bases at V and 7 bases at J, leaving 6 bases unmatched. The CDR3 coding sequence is TGTGCCAGCAGCCCCTCAGGGGGCAGTGGCTACACCTTC. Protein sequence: CASSPSGGSGYTF.

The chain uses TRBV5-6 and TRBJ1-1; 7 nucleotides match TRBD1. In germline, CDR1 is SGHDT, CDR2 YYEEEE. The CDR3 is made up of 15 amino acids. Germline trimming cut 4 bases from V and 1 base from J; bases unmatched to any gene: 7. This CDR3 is CASSRGQTPNTEAFF. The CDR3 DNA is TGTGCCAGCAGCCGGGGACAGACTCCGAACACTGAAGCTTTCTTT.

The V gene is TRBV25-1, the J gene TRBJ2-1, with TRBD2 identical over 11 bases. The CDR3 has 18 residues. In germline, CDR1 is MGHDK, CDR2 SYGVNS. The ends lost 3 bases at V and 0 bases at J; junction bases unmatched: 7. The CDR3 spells CASSDLGLAGNSYNEQFF. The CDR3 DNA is TGTGCCAGCAGTGACCTCGGACTAGCGGGCAACTCCTACAATGAGCAGTTCTTC.